This T cell receptor beta chain was profiled in a study of blood T cell repertoires in COVID-19. The overall study: Spain, Italy and the United States supplied samples that represented acute and convalescent COVID-19. Sample material is recorded as cDNA or gDNA derived from T cells, B-cell-depleted T cells, or PBMCs.

Profiled with immunoSEQ multiplex PCR; TCRdb holds only in-frame clones, not every one. The sample contains roughly 280,000 clones, around 85% of which appear only once. Germline-derived CDR1 and CDR2 are MGHDK and SYGVNS. The V and J ends lost 1 base and 4 bases, in that order; junction bases with no gene match: 8. CDR3 length equals 17 residues. The sample consisted of peripheral blood. The gene calls are TRBV25-1 and TRBJ2-7; 12 nucleotides agree with TRBD1. The receptor was derived from a woman in her 70s with acute or convalescent COVID-19. For the CDR3, the DNA is TGTGCCAGCAGTGAATGGGACAGGGGGCGACTAAATTACGAGCAGTACTTC. It encodes CASSEWDRGRLNYEQYF.